This T cell receptor beta chain emerged from a study of blood T cell repertoires in COVID-19. V shed 5 bases and J shed 4 bases, with 10 bases lying between them. The germline V gene encodes CDR1 MGHDK and CDR2 SYGVNS. This CDR3 is built from 13 residues. In the original analysis: By means of reference gene primer amplification, nucleated cell counts were estimated. The assay was immunoSEQ multiplex PCR, and TCRdb's table has in-frame clones only and misses some. V and J calls and clone size are given by that table; D and trimming were obtained from the DNA. The data hold some 47,000 clones, with about 85% observed a single time.

The chain is built from TRBV25-1 and TRBJ2-3; D is possibly TRBD1 (5 bases). The sequence was collected from a woman over 75 in a cohort sampled during active or convalescent COVID-19. The sample was peripheral blood. The CDR3 DNA sequence: TGTGCCAGCAGTTTACAGGCGGCAGATACGCAGTATTTT. Amino acid sequence: CASSLQAADTQYF. The whole variable domain, remainder taken from reference TRBV25-1 and TRBJ2-3, is EADIYQTPRYLVIGTGKKITLECSQTMGHDKMYWYQQDPGMELHLIHYSYGVNSTEKGDLSSESTVSRIRTEHFPLTLESARPSHTSQYLCASSLQAADTQYFGPGTRLTVL.